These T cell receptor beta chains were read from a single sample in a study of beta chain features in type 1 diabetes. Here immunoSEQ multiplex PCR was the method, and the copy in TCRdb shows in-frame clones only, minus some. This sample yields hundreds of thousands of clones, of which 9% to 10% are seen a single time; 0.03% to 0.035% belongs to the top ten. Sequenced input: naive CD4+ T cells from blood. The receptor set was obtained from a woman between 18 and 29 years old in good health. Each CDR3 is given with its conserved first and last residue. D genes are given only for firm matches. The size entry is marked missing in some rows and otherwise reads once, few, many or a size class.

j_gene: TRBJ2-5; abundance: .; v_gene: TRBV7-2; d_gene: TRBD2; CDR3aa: CASSLASGSQETQYF; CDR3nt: TGTGCCAGCAGCTTAGCTAGCGGGAGCCAAGAGACCCAGTACTTC
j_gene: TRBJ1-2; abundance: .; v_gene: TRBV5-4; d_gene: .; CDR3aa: CASSLDPTGNGYTF; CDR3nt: TGTGCCAGCAGCTTGGACCCAACAGGGAACGGCTACACCTTC
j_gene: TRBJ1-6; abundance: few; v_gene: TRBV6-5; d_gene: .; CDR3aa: CASSYARGRSPLHF; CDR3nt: TGTGCCAGCAGTTACGCCAGAGGAAGGTCACCCCTCCACTTT
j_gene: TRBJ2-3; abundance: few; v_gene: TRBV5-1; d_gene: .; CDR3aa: CASSLGASADADTQYF; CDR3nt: TGCGCCAGCAGCTTGGGGGCTTCAGCGGATGCAGATACGCAGTATTTT
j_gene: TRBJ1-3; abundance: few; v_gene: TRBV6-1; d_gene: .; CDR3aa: CASSEGLLGNTIYF; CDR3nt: TGTGCCAGCAGTGAGGGACTACTGGGAAACACCATATATTTT
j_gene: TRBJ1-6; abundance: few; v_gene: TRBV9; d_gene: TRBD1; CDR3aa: CASSPNRGHPNSPLHF; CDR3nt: TGTGCCAGCAGTCCGAACAGGGGGCATCCCAATTCACCCCTCCACTTT
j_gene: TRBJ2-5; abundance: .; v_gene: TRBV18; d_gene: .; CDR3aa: CASSRGGQETQYF; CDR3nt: TGTGCCAGCTCACGGGGCGGCCAAGAGACCCAGTACTTC
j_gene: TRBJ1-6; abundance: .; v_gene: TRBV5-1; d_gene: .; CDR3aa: CASSPGSSYNSPLHF; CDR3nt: TGCGCCAGCAGCCCCGGGAGCTCCTATAATTCACCCCTCCACTTT
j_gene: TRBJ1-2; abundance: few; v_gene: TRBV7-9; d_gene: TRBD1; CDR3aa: CASSSDRDYGYTF; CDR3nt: TGTGCCAGCAGCTCTGACAGGGACTATGGCTACACCTTC
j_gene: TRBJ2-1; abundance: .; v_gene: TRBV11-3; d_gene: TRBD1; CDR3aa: CASSLGQGGYNEQFF; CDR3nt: TGTGCCAGCAGCTTAGGACAGGGGGGCTACAATGAGCAGTTCTTC
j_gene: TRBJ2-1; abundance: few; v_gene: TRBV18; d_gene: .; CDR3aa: CASSPNPLLADEQFF; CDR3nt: TGTGCCAGCTCACCAAACCCTCTCCTCGCGGATGAGCAGTTCTTC
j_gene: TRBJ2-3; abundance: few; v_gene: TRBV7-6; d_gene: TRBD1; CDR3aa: CASSLRGTGTGTDTQYF; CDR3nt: TGTGCCAGCAGCTTGAGGGGGACCGGGACAGGCACAGATACGCAGTATTTT
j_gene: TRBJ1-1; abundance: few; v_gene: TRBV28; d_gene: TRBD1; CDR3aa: CASSPHSGTGREAFF; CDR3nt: TGTGCCAGCAGTCCCCACTCCGGGACAGGGCGTGAAGCTTTCTTT
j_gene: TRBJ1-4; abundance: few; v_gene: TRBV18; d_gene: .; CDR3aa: CASSPQEGGKLFF; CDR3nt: TGTGCCAGCTCGCCTCAGGAGGGCGGAAAACTGTTTTTT
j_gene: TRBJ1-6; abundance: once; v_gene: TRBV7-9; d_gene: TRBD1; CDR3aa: CASSSDRGMISNSPLHF; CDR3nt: TGTGCCAGCAGCTCAGACAGGGGTATGATCTCCAATTCACCCCTCCACTTT
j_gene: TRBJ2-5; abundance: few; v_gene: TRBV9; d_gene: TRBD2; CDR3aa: CASSFQAGAVETQYF; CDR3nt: TGTGCCAGCAGCTTCCAAGCGGGAGCTGTGGAGACCCAGTACTTC
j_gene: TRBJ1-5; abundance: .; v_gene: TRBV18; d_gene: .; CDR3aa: CASSPGHLSNQPQHF; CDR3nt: TGTGCCAGCTCCCCCGGACACCTTAGCAATCAGCCCCAGCATTTT
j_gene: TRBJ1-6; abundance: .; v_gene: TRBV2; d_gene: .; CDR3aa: CASSFDKGFTLHF; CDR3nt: TGTGCCAGCAGTTTTGACAAAGGCTTCACCCTCCACTTT
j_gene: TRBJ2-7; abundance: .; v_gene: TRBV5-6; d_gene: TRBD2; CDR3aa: CASSLGRTSYEQYF; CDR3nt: TGTGCCAGCAGCTTGGGGCGGACTAGCTACGAGCAGTACTTC
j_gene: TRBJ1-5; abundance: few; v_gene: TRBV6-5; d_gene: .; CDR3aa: CASSTDSNQPQHF; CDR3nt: TGTGCCAGCAGCACAGATAGCAATCAGCCCCAGCATTTT
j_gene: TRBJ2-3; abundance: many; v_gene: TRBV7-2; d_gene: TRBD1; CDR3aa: CASSFDRVADTQYF; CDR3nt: TGTGCCAGCAGCTTTGACAGGGTTGCAGATACGCAGTATTTT
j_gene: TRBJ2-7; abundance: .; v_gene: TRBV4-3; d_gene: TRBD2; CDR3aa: CASSQESGGSSYEQYF; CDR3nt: TGCGCCAGCAGCCAAGAAAGCGGGGGGAGCTCCTACGAGCAGTACTTC
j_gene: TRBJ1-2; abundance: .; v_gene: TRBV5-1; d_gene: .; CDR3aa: CASSPGSQIGYTF; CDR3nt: TGCGCCAGCAGCCCGGGGAGTCAGATTGGCTACACCTTC
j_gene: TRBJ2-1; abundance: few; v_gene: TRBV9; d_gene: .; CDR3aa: CASSVGGMGREQFF; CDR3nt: TGTGCCAGCAGCGTAGGTGGTATGGGGCGTGAGCAGTTCTTC
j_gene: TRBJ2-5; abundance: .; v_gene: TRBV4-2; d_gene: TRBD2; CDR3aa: CASSLSGAGRETQYF; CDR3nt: TGTGCCAGCAGCCTCAGCGGGGCGGGGCGGGAGACCCAGTACTTC
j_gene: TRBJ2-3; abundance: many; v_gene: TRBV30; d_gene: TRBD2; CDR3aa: CAWSGGTRGTQYF; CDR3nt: TGTGCCTGGAGTGGAGGGACTAGGGGTACGCAGTATTTT
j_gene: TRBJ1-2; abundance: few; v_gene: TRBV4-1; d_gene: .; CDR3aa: CASSQEHQYGYTF; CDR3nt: TGCGCCAGCAGCCAAGAACATCAGTATGGCTACACCTTC
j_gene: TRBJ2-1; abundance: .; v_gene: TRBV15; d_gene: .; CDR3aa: CATSRSLAYNEQFF; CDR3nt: TGTGCCACCAGCAGGTCCCTAGCCTACAATGAGCAGTTCTTC
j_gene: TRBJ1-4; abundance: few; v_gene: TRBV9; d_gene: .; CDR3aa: CASSARINEKLFF; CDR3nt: TGTGCCAGCAGCGCCCGTATTAATGAAAAACTGTTTTTT
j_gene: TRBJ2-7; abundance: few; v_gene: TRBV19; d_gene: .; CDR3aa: CASSAHAYEQYF; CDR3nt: TGTGCCAGTAGTGCACACGCCTACGAGCAGTACTTC
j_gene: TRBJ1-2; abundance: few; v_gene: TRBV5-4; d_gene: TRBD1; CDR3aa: CASRGQSLNYGYTF; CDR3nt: TGTGCCAGCAGGGGACAGTCGTTAAACTATGGCTACACCTTC
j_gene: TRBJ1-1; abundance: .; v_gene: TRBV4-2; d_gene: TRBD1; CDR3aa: CASSPWTGGNTEAFF; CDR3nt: TGTGCCAGCAGCCCTTGGACAGGTGGAAACACTGAAGCTTTCTTT
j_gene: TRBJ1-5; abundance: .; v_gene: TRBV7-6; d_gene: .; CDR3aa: CASSLTRDQPQHF; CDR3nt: TGTGCCAGCAGCTTAACGCGAGATCAGCCCCAGCATTTT
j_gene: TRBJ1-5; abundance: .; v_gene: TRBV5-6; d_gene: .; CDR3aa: CASSFTGSGNQPQHF; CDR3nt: TGTGCCAGCAGCTTTACAGGGTCGGGCAATCAGCCCCAGCATTTT
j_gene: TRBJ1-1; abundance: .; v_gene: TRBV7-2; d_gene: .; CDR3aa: CASSRILGRGSENTEAFF; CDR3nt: TGTGCCAGCAGCCGCATCCTCGGTCGCGGTAGTGAGAACACTGAAGCTTTCTTT
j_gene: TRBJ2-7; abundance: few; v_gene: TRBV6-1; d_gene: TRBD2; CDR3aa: CASSERETSGSSYEQYF; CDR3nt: TGTGCCAGCAGTGAAAGGGAGACTAGCGGGAGTTCTTACGAGCAGTACTTC
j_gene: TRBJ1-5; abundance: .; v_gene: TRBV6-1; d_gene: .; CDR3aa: CASSNYRVPNQPQHF; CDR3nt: TGTGCCAGCAGTAACTACAGGGTTCCCAATCAGCCCCAGCATTTT
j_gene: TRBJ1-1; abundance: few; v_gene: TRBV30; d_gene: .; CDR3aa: CAWSVIPGEAFF; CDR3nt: TGTGCCTGGAGTGTAATTCCAGGTGAAGCTTTCTTT
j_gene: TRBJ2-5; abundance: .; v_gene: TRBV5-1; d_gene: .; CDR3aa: CASSLDFFAGRAETQYF; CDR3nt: TGCGCCAGCAGCTTGGATTTCTTCGCCGGCAGGGCCGAGACCCAGTACTTC
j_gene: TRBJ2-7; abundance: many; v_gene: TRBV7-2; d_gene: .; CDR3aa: CASSPPTYEQYF; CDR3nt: TGTGCCAGCAGCCCCCCCACCTACGAGCAGTACTTC
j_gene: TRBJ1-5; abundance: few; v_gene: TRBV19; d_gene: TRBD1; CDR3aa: CASSPWLGRGNQPQHF; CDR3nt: TGTGCCAGTAGTCCCTGGCTCGGCAGGGGGAATCAGCCCCAGCATTTT
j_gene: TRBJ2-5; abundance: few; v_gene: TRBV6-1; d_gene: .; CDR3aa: CASVWGAETQYF; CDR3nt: TGTGCCAGCGTATGGGGCGCAGAGACCCAGTACTTC
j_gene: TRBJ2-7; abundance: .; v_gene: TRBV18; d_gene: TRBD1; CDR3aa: CASSPRQGTYEQYF; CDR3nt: TGTGCCAGCTCACCGCGACAGGGGACGTACGAGCAGTACTTC